This paragraph covers one TCR beta chain sequence. The source of the sample is a study of blood T cell repertoires in COVID-19. Across the study: Samples came from the United States, Italy and Spain, spanning acute and convalescent COVID-19. The cDNA or gDNA used as material had been derived from T cells, B-cell-depleted T cells, or PBMCs.

The authors' processing: Nucleated cell number was recorded as an estimate derived from reference gene primer amplification. The protocol was immunoSEQ multiplex PCR, while the TCRdb copy is restricted to in-frame clones and leaves out a portion. The V and J calls and the clone size are those of that table, but D and trimming were determined from the DNA. The sample contains around 100,000 clones, over 75% of which appear only once. The V gene's germline CDR1 is SGHDN and CDR2 FVKESK. Deletions cut 4 bases from V and 2 bases from J, with 20 bases between. The CDR3 consists of 17 residues. Sequenced material: peripheral blood. The chain employs TRBV14 and TRBJ1-2; D remains ambiguous. The receptor comes from a man between 45 and 60 years old with acute or convalescent COVID-19. The CDR3 loop is CASSPAVLRNRNYGYTF. In DNA, the CDR3 is TGTGCCAGCAGCCCAGCGGTCCTCAGGAACAGAAACTATGGCTACACCTTC.